This paragraph covers one TCR beta chain sequence. These data come from a study of blood T cell repertoires in COVID-19. Looking at the study overall: Italy, Spain and the United States were the sources of the convalescent and acute COVID-19 samples.

In the authors' workflow: Amplified reference gene primers provided the basis for estimating nucleated cell counts. TCRdb keeps only in-frame clones here, not all; method: immunoSEQ multiplex PCR. The DNA gave D and trimming, while V, J and clone size come from that table. Seen here are about 170,000 clones, under 95% observed once, and the top ten hold around 5%. Patients of the Seattle cohort, enrolled during active infection, were followed longitudinally. This clonotype was obtained from a man aged 18 to 35 with COVID-19, enrolled during active disease. Specimen: peripheral blood.

The CDR3 region has the DNA TGTGCCAGCAGCTCACCCGGGACTAGCGTAATCTACAATGAGCAGTTCTTC. The encoded protein is CASSSPGTSVIYNEQFF. The chain is built from TRBV7-2 and TRBJ2-1; 10 nucleotides match TRBD2. V gave up 4 bases and J gave up 3 bases; unmatched junction bases: 9. The CDR3 covers 17 residues. In germline, CDR1 is SGHTA, CDR2 FQGNSA.